This T cell receptor (beta chain) was found in a study of blood T cell repertoires in COVID-19. The overall study: The samples span acute and convalescent COVID-19 from the United States, Italy and Spain. From T cells, B-cell-depleted T cells, or PBMCs came the material, which was cDNA or gDNA.

Germline-derived CDR1 and CDR2 are KGHSY and FQNENV. This CDR3 region has 17 residues. Unmatched junction bases numbered 3, after V lost 2 bases and J lost 0 bases. Only in-frame clones appear in the TCRdb table, and some are missing; sequencing was by immunoSEQ multiplex PCR. Of 150,000 to 200,000 clones detected, about nine tenths appear once; the ten largest clones hold more than 4.5%. The chain uses TRBV16 and TRBJ2-1; 11 bases match TRBD2. This clonotype originated in a man aged 25-40 years with COVID-19, enrolled during active disease. The sample comprised peripheral blood. CDR3 in amino acids: CASSQTSGSSSYNEQFF. DNA for the CDR3: TGTGCCAGCAGCCAAACTAGCGGGAGCAGCTCCTACAATGAGCAGTTCTTC.